A single sample is the source of the 20 T cell receptor beta chains below, sequenced in a study of control samples from healthy donors and cancer patients. TCRdb's copy holds only in-frame clones and misses some; the assay was immunoSEQ multiplex PCR. The sample's table shows 150,000 to 200,000 clones. The specimen sequenced was blood. All receptors come from a woman aged 30 to 39 in good health.

V usage is TRBV9 and J usage is TRBJ1-2, with TRBD1 matching 8 bases. With V trimmed by 3 bases and J by 8 bases, 6 bases remained unmatched. The CDR3 extends over 13 amino acids. Germline CDR1 and CDR2: SGDLS and YYNGEE. The CDR3 is CASSATDRGGYTF. Written as DNA, the CDR3 is TGTGCCAGCAGCGCTACTGACAGGGGCGGCTACACCTTC.

The chain is built from TRBV28 and TRBJ1-1, with 8 bases identical to TRBD1. Looked up from germline, CDR1 is MDHEN and CDR2 is SYDVKM. The CDR3 contains 14 residues. The trim removed 4 bases at V and 10 bases at J, leaving 11 bases unmatched. CDR3: CASSSGQAVGGAFF. The CDR3 DNA is TGTGCCAGCAGTTCGGGACAGGCGGTCGGTGGAGCTTTCTTT.

The V call is TRBV28, the J call TRBJ1-6, with unresolved D. Germline CDR1 reads MDHEN; CDR2 reads SYDVKM. The germline V and J ends were trimmed by 5 bases and 4 bases, with 6 bases remaining between them. The CDR3 covers 13 residues. The CDR3 region is CASSPTYNSPLHF. The CDR3 DNA reads as TGTGCCAGCAGTCCCACATATAATTCACCCCTCCACTTT.

The chain employs TRBV18 and TRBJ1-5; 8 bases align to TRBD1. CDR1 is KGHSH and CDR2 is LQKENI in the germline V gene. The CDR3 is made up of 17 amino acids. V lost 3 bases, J lost 3 bases, and 10 bases stayed unmatched. Here the CDR3 reads CASSPMGGQASNQPQHF. CDR3 DNA sequence: TGTGCCAGCTCACCCATGGGGGGACAGGCTTCCAATCAGCCCCAGCATTTT.

This chain connects TRBV30 to TRBJ1-1, with D maybe TRBD1 (6 bases). Germline V gene sequence: CDR1 GTSNPN, CDR2 SVGIG (reference sequence). This CDR3 is built from 16 residues. Trimming stripped 4 bases from V and 1 base from J, with 19 bases between. CDR3 residues: CAWKLKAGHRNTEAFF. The CDR3 DNA reads as TGTGCCTGGAAACTCAAGGCGGGACACCGGAACACTGAAGCTTTCTTT.

The rearrangement links TRBV10-2 to TRBJ2-1, with D possibly matching TRBD1 (6 bases). Looked up from germline, CDR1 is WSHSY and CDR2 is SAAADI. This CDR3 contains 18 residues. V was shortened by 1 base and J by 0 bases, with 16 bases between the two germline ends. CDR3 loop: CASSEYRRGRSSYNEQFF. The CDR3 nucleotides are TGCGCCAGCAGTGAGTACCGCAGGGGAAGGAGCTCCTACAATGAGCAGTTCTTC.

Comment on this clone: Other DNA sequences within the sample encode an identical CDR3. The chain carries TRBV7-2 and TRBJ1-6, with a possible D match to TRBD1 (5 bases). This CDR3 region has 14 residues. Looked up from germline, CDR1 is SGHTA and CDR2 is FQGNSA. V lost 1 base, J lost 7 bases, and 8 bases lay in between. The CDR3 region has the DNA TGTGCCAGCAGCTTAGGAGGGGTAAATTCACCCCTCCACTTT. As protein: CASSLGGVNSPLHF. Based on the CDR3 plus reference TRBV7-2 and TRBJ1-6, the full variable domain is GAGVSQSPSNKVTEKGKDVELRCDPISGHTALYWYRQSLGQGLEFLIYFQGNSAPDKSGLPSDRFSAERTGGSVSTLTIQRTQQEDSAVYLCASSLGGVNSPLHFGNGTRLTVT.

CDR3 nucleotides: TGTGCCATCAAGTCTCATTTGAACACTGAAGCTTTCTTT. This gives the protein CAIKSHLNTEAFF. The chain has TRBV10-3 and TRBJ1-1; unclear D gene. Per the germline V gene, CDR1 is ENHRY and CDR2 is SYGVKD. V gave up 7 bases and J gave up 0 bases, with 9 bases separating them. The CDR3 length is 13 residues.

The chain employs TRBV11-2 and TRBJ2-7; TRBD2 aligns across 10 bases. Germline lookup yields CDR1 SGHAT and CDR2 FQNNGV. CDR3 size: 15 residues. J lost 4 bases, V lost 5 bases, and 8 bases had no gene match. CDR3 sequence (DNA): TGTGCCAGCAGCCAGCTAGCGGGGGACGGTTACGAGCAGTACTTC. Translating it yields CASSQLAGDGYEQYF.

V gene TRBV28 combines with J gene TRBJ1-4; possible D gene TRBD1, 5 bases. Trimming shortened V by 5 bases and J by 10 bases, and 20 bases separated the two germline ends. Germline V CDR1 and CDR2: MDHEN, SYDVKM. The CDR3 totals 15 residues. The CDR3 DNA reads TGTGCCAGCAGTATACTACAGGCGCGCGGGTTAAAACTGTTTTTT. Amino acids: CASSILQARGLKLFF. Together with reference TRBV28 and TRBJ1-4, the CDR3 gives the full variable domain: DVKVTQSSRYLVKRTGEKVFLECVQDMDHENMFWYRQDPGLGLRLIYFSYDVKMKEKGDIPEGYSVSREKKERFSLILESASTNQTSMYLCASSILQARGLKLFFGSGTQLSVL.

The chain combines TRBV5-5 with TRBJ2-2, with a tentative D call TRBD2 (5 bases). Germline V gives CDR1 SGHKS, CDR2 YYEKEE (reference sequence). Trimming shortened V by 0 bases and J by 7 bases, and 10 bases separated the two germline ends. The CDR3 is 14 residues long. The CDR3 DNA is TGTGCCAGCAGCTTGGCATACGGGGACGGGGAGCTGTTTTTT. Its translation is CASSLAYGDGELFF. Together with reference TRBV5-5 and TRBJ2-2, the CDR3 gives the full variable domain: DAGVTQSPTHLIKTRGQQVTLRCSPISGHKSVSWYQQVLGQGPQFIFQYYEKEERGRGNFPDRFSARQFPNYSSELNVNALLLGDSALYLCASSLAYGDGELFFGEGSRLTVL.

This rearrangement joins TRBV4-1 to TRBJ1-2; D ambiguous. The CDR3 sequence is 13 residues long. Trimming left V 3 bases short and J 2 bases short, with 7 bases between. Per germline, CDR1 MGHRA and CDR2 YSYEKL. The chain's CDR3 is CASSQSGNYGYTF. The CDR3 nucleotides are TGCGCCAGCAGCCAGTCGGGAAACTATGGCTACACCTTC.

CDR3 region: CASSGQFMNTEAFF. The CDR3 DNA is TGTGCCAGCAGCGGACAGTTTATGAACACTGAAGCTTTCTTT. The chain joins TRBV6-2 or TRBV6-3 to TRBJ1-1, with D possibly being TRBD1 (6 bases). This CDR3 is 14 amino acids long. Germline CDR1 is MNHEY and CDR2 is SVGEGT. Trimming shortened V by 6 bases and J by 0 bases, and 11 bases separated the two germline ends.

This chain links TRBV11-3 with TRBJ1-1; D unresolved. Trimming stripped 1 base from V and 6 bases from J, with 12 bases between. Germline assignment: CDR1 SGHNT and CDR2 YENEEA. This CDR3 comprises 14 residues. CDR3 protein: CASSLGVQSAEAFF. The CDR3 nucleotides read TGTGCCAGCAGCTTAGGAGTACAATCGGCTGAAGCTTTCTTT.

V usage is TRBV4-1 and J usage is TRBJ2-4; tentatively, D is TRBD2 (5 bases). V lost 0 bases and J lost 6, with 9 bases in between. Germline V gene lookup returns CDR1 MGHRA and CDR2 YSYEKL. The CDR3 length is 14 residues. CDR3 region: CASSQDPGSNIQYF. As DNA, the CDR3 is TGCGCCAGCAGCCAAGACCCGGGATCAAACATTCAGTACTTC.

The chain couples TRBV9 to TRBJ1-1, with D uncertain. With 3 bases removed from V and 0 bases from J, the gap between germline ends came to 12 bases. The CDR3 loop spans 15 amino acids. The V gene's germline CDR1 is SGDLS and CDR2 YYNGEE. The CDR3 region is CASSGGFLMNTEAFF. The CDR3 bases are TGTGCCAGCAGCGGGGGATTCCTCATGAACACTGAAGCTTTCTTT. The variable domain in full, with the rest retrieved from reference TRBV9 and TRBJ1-1, is DSGVTQTPKHLITATGQRVTLRCSPRSGDLSVYWYQQSLDQGLQFLIQYYNGEERAKGNILERFSAQQFPDLHSELNLSSLELGDSALYFCASSGGFLMNTEAFFGQGTRLTVV.

The V and J genes are TRBV28 and TRBJ2-3; 12 bases line up with TRBD2. Germline V gene lookup returns CDR1 MDHEN and CDR2 SYDVKM. The CDR3 spans 17 residues. The junction had 6 bases not matched to a gene; V was cut back by 3 bases and J by 2 bases. The chain's CDR3 is CASSFPGLAGHTDTQYF. The DNA of the CDR3 is TGTGCCAGCAGTTTCCCTGGACTAGCGGGACACACAGATACGCAGTATTTT. The variable domain in full, completed from reference TRBV28 and TRBJ2-3, reads DVKVTQSSRYLVKRTGEKVFLECVQDMDHENMFWYRQDPGLGLRLIYFSYDVKMKEKGDIPEGYSVSREKKERFSLILESASTNQTSMYLCASSFPGLAGHTDTQYFGPGTRLTVL.

The rearrangement joins TRBV6-5 to TRBJ2-7; D gene unclear. V was cut by 3 bases and J by 2 bases, with 5 bases left in between. Germline V gene data show CDR1 as MNHEY and CDR2 as SVGAGI. This CDR3 has 12 amino acids. CDR3 DNA sequence: TGTGCCAGCAGTTATAACCCCTACGAGCAGTACTTC. Protein sequence: CASSYNPYEQYF.

The V call is TRBV2, the J call TRBJ2-5, with 7 bases matching TRBD1. CDR1 and CDR2 (germline): SNHLY, FYNNEI. The junction had 4 bases not matched to a gene; V was cut back by 10 bases and J by 2 bases. CDR3 length equals 12 residues. Here the CDR3 DNA reads TGTGCCACAAAGGGACAGCAAGAGACCCAGTACTTC. Its translation: CATKGQQETQYF.

The V gene is TRBV10-3, the J gene TRBJ2-7; 9 nucleotides match TRBD1. V dropped 6 bases and J dropped 7; count of bases not matched to a gene: 4. Germline assignment: CDR1 ENHRY and CDR2 SYGVKD. This CDR3 region has 12 residues. The CDR3, as DNA: TGTGCCATCAGGGGGACAGGGAAAGAGCAGTACTTC. This codes for CAIRGTGKEQYF.